One sample yielded the 5 T cell receptor beta chains listed below, sequenced in a study of cytomegalovirus exposure and HLA in healthy donors. This PCR relied on a set of 60 Vbeta primers and 13 Jbeta primers. Assay: immunoSEQ multiplex PCR; the TCRdb copy retains only in-frame clones and omits some. The table has roughly 200,000 clones, 80% seen once; the top ten hold about 0.7%. The specimen sequenced was PBMCs. These receptors were obtained from a boy aged 5-17 years in good health and CMV-seronegative.

This clone is a singleton in its sample. The chain has TRBV9 and TRBJ1-1; 9 bases map to TRBD1. J lost 2 bases, V lost 4 bases, and 6 bases had no gene match. CDR1 SGDLS and CDR2 YYNGEE come from the germline V gene. The CDR3 consists of 15 residues. The DNA for the CDR3 is TGTGCCAGCAGCCCAAGGGACAGGGTTAACACTGAAGCTTTCTTT. Its protein is CASSPRDRVNTEAFF.

This chain joins TRBV27 and TRBJ1-4, with TRBD1 matching over 8 bases. The V and J ends lost 3 bases and 3 bases, in that order; junction bases with no gene match: 9. CDR1 is MNHEY and CDR2 is SMNVEV in the germline V gene (reference sequence). The CDR3 runs 17 residues. CDR3 region: CASSFLGQGRSNEKLFF. Written as DNA, the CDR3 is TGTGCCAGCAGTTTCCTCGGACAGGGTCGGTCTAATGAAAAACTGTTTTTT.

The count of this clone is one. This chain uses TRBV5-1 with TRBJ1-4; maybe TRBD1 (6 bases). Per the germline V gene, CDR1 is SGHRS and CDR2 is YFSETQ. This CDR3 region has 14 residues. With 1 base removed from V and 8 bases from J, the gap between germline ends came to 12 bases. Written as DNA, the CDR3 is TGCGCCAGCAGCTTGTTAGGCAGGGGAGAAAAACTGTTTTTT. Amino acid sequence: CASSLLGRGEKLFF.

The rearrangement uses TRBV6-6 and TRBJ1-5; D is unresolved. CDR3 length: 16 residues. V was trimmed by 0 bases and J by 3 bases, leaving 12 bases between them. The germline gives CDR1 MNHNY, CDR2 SVGAGI (reference sequence). CDR3 in amino acids: CASSYSKGGANQPQHF. CDR3 DNA sequence: TGTGCCAGCAGTTACTCGAAAGGCGGTGCCAATCAGCCCCAGCATTTT.

This clone was found once. The chain couples TRBV6-4 to TRBJ2-1, with D perhaps TRBD2 (5 bases). The CDR3 length is 14 residues. V was cut by 3 bases and J by 12 bases, with 18 bases left in between. Per the germline V gene, CDR1 is MRHNA and CDR2 is SNTAGT. DNA for the CDR3: TGTGCCAGCAGTGAGAGTGACGGGAAGGATGGGCAGTTCTTC. Protein sequence: CASSESDGKDGQFF.